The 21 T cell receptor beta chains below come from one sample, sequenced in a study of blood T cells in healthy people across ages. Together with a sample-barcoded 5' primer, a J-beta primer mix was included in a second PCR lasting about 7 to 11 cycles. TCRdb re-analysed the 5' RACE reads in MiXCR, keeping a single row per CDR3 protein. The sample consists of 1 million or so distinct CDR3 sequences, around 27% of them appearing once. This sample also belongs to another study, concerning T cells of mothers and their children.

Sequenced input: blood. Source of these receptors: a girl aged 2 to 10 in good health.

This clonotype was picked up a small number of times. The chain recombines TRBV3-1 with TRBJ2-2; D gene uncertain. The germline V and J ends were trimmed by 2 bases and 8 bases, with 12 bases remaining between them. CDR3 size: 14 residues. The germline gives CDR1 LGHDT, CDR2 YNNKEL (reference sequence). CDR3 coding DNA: TGTGCCAGCAGCCAATTGGTGTATTCGGGGGAGCTGTTTTTT. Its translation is CASSQLVYSGELFF. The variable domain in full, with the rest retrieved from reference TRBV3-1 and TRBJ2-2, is DTAVSQTPKYLVTQMGNDKSIKCEQNLGHDTMYWYKQDSKKFLKIMFSYNNKELIINETVPNRFSPKSPDKAHLNLHINSLELGDSAVYFCASSQLVYSGELFFGEGSRLTVL.

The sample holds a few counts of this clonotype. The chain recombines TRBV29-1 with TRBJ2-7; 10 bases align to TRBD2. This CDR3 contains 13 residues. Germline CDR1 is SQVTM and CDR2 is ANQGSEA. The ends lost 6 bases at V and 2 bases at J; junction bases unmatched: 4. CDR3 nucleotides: TGCAGCGTCCGGACTAGCGGAACCTACGAGCAGTACTTC. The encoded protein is CSVRTSGTYEQYF.

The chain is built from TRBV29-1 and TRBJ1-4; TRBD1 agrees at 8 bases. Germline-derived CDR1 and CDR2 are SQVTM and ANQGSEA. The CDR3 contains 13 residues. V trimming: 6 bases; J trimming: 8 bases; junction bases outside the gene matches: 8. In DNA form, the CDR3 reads TGCAGCGTGAAGGGGGCAGGGGGCGAAAAACTGTTTTTT. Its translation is CSVKGAGGEKLFF. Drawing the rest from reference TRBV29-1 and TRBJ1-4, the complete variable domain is SAVISQKPSRDICQRGTSLTIQCQVDSQVTMMFWYRQQPGQSLTLIATANQGSEATYESGFVIDKFPISRPNLTFSTLTVSNMSPEDSSIYLCSVKGAGGEKLFFGSGTQLSVL.

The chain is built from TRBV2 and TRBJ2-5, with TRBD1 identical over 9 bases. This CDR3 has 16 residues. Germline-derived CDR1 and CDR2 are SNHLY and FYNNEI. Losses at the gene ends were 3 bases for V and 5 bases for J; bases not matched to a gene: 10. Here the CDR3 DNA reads TGTGCCAGCAGTGACCTTACCGGGACAGGGCGGGAGACCCAGTACTTC. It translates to CASSDLTGTGRETQYF. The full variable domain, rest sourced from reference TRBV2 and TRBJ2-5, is EPEVTQTPSHQVTQMGQEVILRCVPISNHLYFYWYRQILGQKVEFLVSFYNNEISEKSEIFDDQFSVERPDGSNFTLKIRSTKLEDSAMYFCASSDLTGTGRETQYFGPGTRLLVL.

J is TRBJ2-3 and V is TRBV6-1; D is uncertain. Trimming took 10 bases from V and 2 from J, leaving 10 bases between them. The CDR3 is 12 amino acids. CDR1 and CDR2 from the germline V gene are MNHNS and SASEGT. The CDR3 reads CATRVTTDTQYF. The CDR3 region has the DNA TGTGCCACCCGGGTCACCACAGATACGCAGTATTTT.

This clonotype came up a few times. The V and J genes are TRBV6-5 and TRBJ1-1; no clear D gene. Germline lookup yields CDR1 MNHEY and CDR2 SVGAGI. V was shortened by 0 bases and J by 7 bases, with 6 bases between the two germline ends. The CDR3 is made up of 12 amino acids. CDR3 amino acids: CASSYSAGEAFF. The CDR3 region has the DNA TGTGCCAGCAGTTACTCGGCAGGTGAAGCTTTCTTT.

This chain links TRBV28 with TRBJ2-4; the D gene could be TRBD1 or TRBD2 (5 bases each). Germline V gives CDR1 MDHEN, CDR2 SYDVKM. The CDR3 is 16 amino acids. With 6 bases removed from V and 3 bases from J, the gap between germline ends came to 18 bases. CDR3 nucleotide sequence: TGTGCCAGCAGAACCCGGGACCCCGAAGGCAAAAACATTCAGTACTTC. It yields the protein CASRTRDPEGKNIQYF.

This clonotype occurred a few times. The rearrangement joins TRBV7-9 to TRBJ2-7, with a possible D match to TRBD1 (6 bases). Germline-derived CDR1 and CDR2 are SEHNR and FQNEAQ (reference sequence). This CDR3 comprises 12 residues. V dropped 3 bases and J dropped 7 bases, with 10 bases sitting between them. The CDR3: CASSLFQGEQYF. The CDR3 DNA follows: TGTGCCAGCAGCTTGTTCCAGGGGGAGCAGTACTTC.

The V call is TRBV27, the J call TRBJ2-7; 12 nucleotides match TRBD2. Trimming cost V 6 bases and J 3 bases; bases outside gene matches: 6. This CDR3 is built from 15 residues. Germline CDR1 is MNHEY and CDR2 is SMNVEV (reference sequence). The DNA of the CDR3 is TGTGCCAGCAGATACAGGACTAGCGGGATCTACGAGCAGTACTTC. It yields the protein CASRYRTSGIYEQYF.

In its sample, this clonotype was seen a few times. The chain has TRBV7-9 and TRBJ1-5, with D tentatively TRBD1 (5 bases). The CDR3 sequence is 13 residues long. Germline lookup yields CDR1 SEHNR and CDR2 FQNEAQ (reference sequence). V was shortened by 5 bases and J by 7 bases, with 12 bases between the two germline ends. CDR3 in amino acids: CASSPGGRQPQHF. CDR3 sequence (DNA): TGTGCCAGCAGCCCCGGGGGTAGGCAGCCCCAGCATTTT.

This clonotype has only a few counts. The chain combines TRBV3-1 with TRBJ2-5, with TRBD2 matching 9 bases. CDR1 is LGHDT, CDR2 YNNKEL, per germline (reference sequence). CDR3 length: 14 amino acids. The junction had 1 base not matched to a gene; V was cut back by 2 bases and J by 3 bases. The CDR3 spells CASSQLAGKETQYF. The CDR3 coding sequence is TGTGCCAGCAGCCAACTAGCGGGAAAAGAGACCCAGTACTTC.

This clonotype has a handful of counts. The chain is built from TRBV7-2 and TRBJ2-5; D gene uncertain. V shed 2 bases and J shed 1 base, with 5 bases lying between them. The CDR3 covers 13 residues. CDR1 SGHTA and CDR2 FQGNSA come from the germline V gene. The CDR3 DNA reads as TGTGCCAGCAGCTTAAAGACCCAAGAGACCCAGTACTTC. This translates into CASSLKTQETQYF.

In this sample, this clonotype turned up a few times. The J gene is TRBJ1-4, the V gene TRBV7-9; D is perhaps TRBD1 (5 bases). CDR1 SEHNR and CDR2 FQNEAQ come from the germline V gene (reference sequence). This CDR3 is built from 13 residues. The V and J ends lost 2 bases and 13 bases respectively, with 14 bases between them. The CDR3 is CASSLPPDTPLFF. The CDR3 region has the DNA TGTGCCAGCAGCTTACCCCCGGACACTCCACTGTTTTTT.

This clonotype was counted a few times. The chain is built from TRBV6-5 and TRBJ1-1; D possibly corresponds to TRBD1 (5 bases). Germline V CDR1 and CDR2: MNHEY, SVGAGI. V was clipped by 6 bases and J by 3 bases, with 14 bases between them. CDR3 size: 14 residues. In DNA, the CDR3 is TGTGCCAGCAGCGCAGGGTTGGAGTACACTGAAGCTTTCTTT. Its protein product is CASSAGLEYTEAFF.

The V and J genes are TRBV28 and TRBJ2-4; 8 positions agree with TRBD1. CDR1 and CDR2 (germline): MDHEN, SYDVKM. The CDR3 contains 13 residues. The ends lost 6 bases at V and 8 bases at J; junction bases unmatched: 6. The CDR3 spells CASRSGTGDIQYF. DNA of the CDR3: TGTGCCAGCAGATCCGGGACAGGAGACATTCAGTACTTC.

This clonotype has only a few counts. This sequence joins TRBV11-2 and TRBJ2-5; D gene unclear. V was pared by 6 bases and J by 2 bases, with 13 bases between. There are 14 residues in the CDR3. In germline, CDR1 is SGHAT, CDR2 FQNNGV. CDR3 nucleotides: TGTGCCAGCAGGGATACGGCCCAACAAGAGACCCAGTACTTC. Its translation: CASRDTAQQETQYF.

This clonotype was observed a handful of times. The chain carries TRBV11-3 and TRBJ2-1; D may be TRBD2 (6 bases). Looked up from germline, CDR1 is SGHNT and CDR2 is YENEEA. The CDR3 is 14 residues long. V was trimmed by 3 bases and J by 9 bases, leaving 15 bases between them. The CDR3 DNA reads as TGTGCCAGCAGCTTGGAGGGAGGAGTCGGTGAGCAGTTCTTC. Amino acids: CASSLEGGVGEQFF.

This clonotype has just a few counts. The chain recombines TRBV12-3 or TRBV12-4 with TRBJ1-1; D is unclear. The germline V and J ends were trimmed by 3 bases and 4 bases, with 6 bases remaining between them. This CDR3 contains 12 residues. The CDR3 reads CASSFQPTEAFF. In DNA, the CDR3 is TGTGCCAGCAGTTTCCAACCCACTGAAGCTTTCTTT.

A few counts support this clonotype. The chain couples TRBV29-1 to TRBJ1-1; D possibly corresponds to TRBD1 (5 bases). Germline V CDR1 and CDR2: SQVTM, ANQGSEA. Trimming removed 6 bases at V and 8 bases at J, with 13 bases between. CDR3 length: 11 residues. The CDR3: CSVQRGDEAFF. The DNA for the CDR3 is TGCAGCGTCCAAAGGGGTGACGAAGCTTTCTTT.

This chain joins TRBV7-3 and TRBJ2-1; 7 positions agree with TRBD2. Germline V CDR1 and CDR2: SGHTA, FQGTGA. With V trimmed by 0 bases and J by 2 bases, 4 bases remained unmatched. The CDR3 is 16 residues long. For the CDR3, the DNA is TGTGCCAGCAGCTTAACCGGGGGGAGCACCTACAATGAGCAGTTCTTC. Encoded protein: CASSLTGGSTYNEQFF.

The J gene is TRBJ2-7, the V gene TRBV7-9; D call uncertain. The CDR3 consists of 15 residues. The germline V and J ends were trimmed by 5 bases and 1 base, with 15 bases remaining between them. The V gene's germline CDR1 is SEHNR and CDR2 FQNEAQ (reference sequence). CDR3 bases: TGTGCCAGCAGCCCGACCCTGGGTCTTTCCTACGAGCAGTACTTC. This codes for CASSPTLGLSYEQYF.